This paragraph reports one TCR beta chain. These data are taken from a study of blood T cell repertoires in COVID-19. Study at large: Acute and convalescent COVID-19 specimens originated in the United States, Italy and Spain. Sources were T cells, B-cell-depleted T cells, or PBMCs; the material itself was cDNA or gDNA.

The CDR3 covers 15 residues. CDR1 and CDR2 (germline): LNHDA, SQIVND (reference sequence). J was trimmed by 6 bases and V by 3 bases; bases with no gene match: 9. Study processing details: Amplification of reference gene primers was used by the study to estimate nucleated cell counts. Using immunoSEQ multiplex PCR, the repertoire was profiled, and TCRdb retains in-frame clones only, with some absent. V and J calls and clone size are those listed in that table; D and trimming were worked out from the DNA. The profile shows 40,000 to 55,000 clones, roughly 88% of them singletons. The J gene is TRBJ2-3, the V gene TRBV19; 7 nucleotides match TRBD2. The sequence derives from a man aged 50-60 years with active COVID-19. Specimen: peripheral blood. The CDR3 spells CASSMSRTSLDTQYF. The DNA of the CDR3 is TGTGCCAGTAGTATGTCCCGGACTAGTTTGGATACGCAGTATTTT.